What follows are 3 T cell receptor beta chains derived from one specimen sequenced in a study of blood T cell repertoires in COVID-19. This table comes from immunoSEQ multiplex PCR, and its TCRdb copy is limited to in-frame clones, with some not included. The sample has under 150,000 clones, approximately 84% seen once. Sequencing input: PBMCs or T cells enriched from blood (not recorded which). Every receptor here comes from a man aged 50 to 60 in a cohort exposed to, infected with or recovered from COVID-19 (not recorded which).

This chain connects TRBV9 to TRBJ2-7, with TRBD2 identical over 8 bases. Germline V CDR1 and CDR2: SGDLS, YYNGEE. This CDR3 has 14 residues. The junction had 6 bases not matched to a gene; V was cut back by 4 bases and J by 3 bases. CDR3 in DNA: TGTGCCAGCAGCCTGGGGGCGGGAGGCTACGAGCAGTACTTC. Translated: CASSLGAGGYEQYF.

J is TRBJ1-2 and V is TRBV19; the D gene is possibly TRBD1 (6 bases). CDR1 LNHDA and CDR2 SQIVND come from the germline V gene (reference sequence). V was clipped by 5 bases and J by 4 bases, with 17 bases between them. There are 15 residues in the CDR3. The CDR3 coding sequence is TGTGCCAGTAGTCCAAGGACAGAAGGAGGCTATGGCTACACCTTC. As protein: CASSPRTEGGYGYTF.

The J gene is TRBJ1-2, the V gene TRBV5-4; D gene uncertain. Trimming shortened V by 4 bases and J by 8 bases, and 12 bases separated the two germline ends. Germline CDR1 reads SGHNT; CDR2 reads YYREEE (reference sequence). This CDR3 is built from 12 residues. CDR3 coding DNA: TGTGCCAGCAGCGAGGAGCCTAGCGGCTACACCTTC. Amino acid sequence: CASSEEPSGYTF.